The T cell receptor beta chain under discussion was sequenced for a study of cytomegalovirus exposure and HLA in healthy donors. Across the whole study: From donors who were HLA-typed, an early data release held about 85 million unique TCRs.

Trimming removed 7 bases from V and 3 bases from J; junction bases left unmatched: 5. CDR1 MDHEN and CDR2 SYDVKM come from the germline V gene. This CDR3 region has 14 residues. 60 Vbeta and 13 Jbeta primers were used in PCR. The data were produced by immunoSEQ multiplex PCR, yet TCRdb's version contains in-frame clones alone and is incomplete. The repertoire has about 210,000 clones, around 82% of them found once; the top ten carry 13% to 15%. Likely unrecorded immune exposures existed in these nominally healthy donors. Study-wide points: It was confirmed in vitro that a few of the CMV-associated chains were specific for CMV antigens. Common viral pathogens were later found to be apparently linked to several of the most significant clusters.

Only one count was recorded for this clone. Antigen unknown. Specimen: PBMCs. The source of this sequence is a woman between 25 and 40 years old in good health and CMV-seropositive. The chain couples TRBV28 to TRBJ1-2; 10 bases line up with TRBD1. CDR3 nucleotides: TGTGCCAGCACCACTGGGACAGGGGACTATGGCTACACCTTC. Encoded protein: CASTTGTGDYGYTF.